This T cell receptor beta chain was recovered during a study of OX40 agonist ivuxolimab in advanced cancers. About the study: The dose-escalation cohort had hepatocellular carcinoma, melanoma, renal cell or head and neck cancer.

Per the germline V gene, CDR1 is SGHAT and CDR2 is FQNNGV. After removal of 8 bases from V and 4 bases from J, the junction contained 7 bases not matched to a gene. The CDR3 spans 14 residues. This clone has a handful of counts. Method: immunoSEQ multiplex PCR; TCRdb's copy keeps in-frame clones and lacks some. Of about 79,000 clones listed, around 82% are singletons. The TCR originated in an adult with an advanced solid tumor such as melanoma, head and neck, liver or kidney cancer. The starting material was CD4+ or CD8+ T cells sorted from blood, obtained in a trial of the OX40 agonist ivuxolimab. The chain couples TRBV11-2 to TRBJ2-2, with TRBD2 matching over 7 bases. CDR3 nucleotides: TGTGCCAGCTGGGACTATCGAACCACCGGGGAGCTGTTTTTT. Its protein product is CASWDYRTTGELFF.